Listed here are 18 T cell receptor beta chains from one sample, sequenced in a study of vaccination effects on CD4 cells after COVID-19. Some clones are missing from TCRdb's copy, which holds only in-frame ones; the method was immunoSEQ multiplex PCR. The table has roughly 23,000 clones, 76% seen once. Before sequencing took place, the ViraFEST assay used viral peptide pools to expand antigen-specific CD4+ T cells. CD4+ T cells were isolated after around 10 days of culture. PCR confirmed that the person was infected with SARS-CoV-2 between March and December 2020. No cognate antigen is known for these TCRs. The sample here was CD4+ T cells from PBMCs cultured with SARS-CoV-2 spike peptides, taken before COVID-19 vaccination. These receptors were obtained from a human donor who had a prior SARS-CoV-2 infection.

This sequence joins TRBV6-5 and TRBJ1-3, with D possibly matching TRBD1 (6 bases). The CDR3 contains 15 residues. V shed 6 bases and J shed 7 bases, with 19 bases lying between them. Per the germline V gene, CDR1 is MNHEY and CDR2 is SVGAGI. The CDR3 coding sequence is TGTGCCAGCAGGGACTACAGGGTTCGCTGGAACACCATATATTTT. It yields the protein CASRDYRVRWNTIYF.

The chain combines TRBV18 with TRBJ1-5; 7 positions agree with TRBD1. CDR1 and CDR2 (germline): KGHSH, LQKENI. J gave up 6 bases and V 2 bases, and 4 bases lay outside the gene matches. The length of the CDR3 is 14 residues. CDR3 loop: CASSPGTAGQPQHF. For the CDR3, the DNA is TGTGCCAGCTCACCAGGGACAGCCGGTCAGCCCCAGCATTTT.

The chain employs TRBV15 and TRBJ2-5; no firm D call. Deletions cut 1 base from V and 4 bases from J, with 13 bases between. The CDR3 is made up of 15 amino acids. Germline CDR1 and CDR2: LNHNV and YYDKDF (reference sequence). CDR3: CATSRGGRVPETQYF. DNA of the CDR3: TGTGCCACCAGCAGAGGGGGAAGGGTTCCAGAGACCCAGTACTTC.

This clone has more than one count but fewer than ten. J is TRBJ2-1 and V is TRBV11-3, with D perhaps being TRBD1 or TRBD2 (5 bases each). V was cut by 3 bases and J by 4 bases, with 13 bases left in between. From germline, CDR1 is SGHNT and CDR2 YENEEA. The CDR3 runs to 15 residues. This CDR3 reads CASSLGTSGYNEQFF. The CDR3 DNA is TGTGCCAGCAGCTTGGGGACGTCCGGATACAATGAGCAGTTCTTC.

This chain uses TRBV5-5 with TRBJ1-2; 10 positions match TRBD1. With 4 bases clipped from V and 7 bases from J, the junction kept 13 bases outside the gene matches. Looked up from germline, CDR1 is SGHKS and CDR2 is YYEKEE (reference sequence). The CDR3 sequence is 16 residues long. CDR3 sequence (DNA): TGTGCCAGCAGCGGCACCCAGACAGGGGGCGAGCGTGGCTACACCTTC. Its protein is CASSGTQTGGERGYTF.

The chain combines TRBV6-5 with TRBJ1-5; D unresolved. The CDR3 runs to 13 residues. The V end was cut by 0 bases, the J end by 6 bases, with 6 bases between. The germline gives CDR1 MNHEY, CDR2 SVGAGI. The CDR3 here is CASSYSRTQPQHF. CDR3 nucleotide sequence: TGTGCCAGCAGTTACTCGAGGACTCAGCCCCAGCATTTT.

The chain recombines TRBV11-3 with TRBJ2-1, with 15 bases identical to TRBD2. This CDR3 has 19 amino acids. CDR1 and CDR2 (germline): SGHNT, YENEEA. Trimming at V came to 2 bases and at J to 5 bases, leaving 10 bases not matched to a gene. The CDR3 loop is CASSLRPGLAGGNNNEQFF. As DNA, the CDR3 is TGTGCCAGCAGCTTAAGACCGGGACTAGCGGGGGGAAATAACAATGAGCAGTTCTTC. Combining the CDR3 with reference TRBV11-3 and TRBJ2-1 gives the whole variable domain EAGVVQSPRYKIIEKKQPVAFWCNPISGHNTLYWYLQNLGQGPELLIRYENEEAVDDSQLPKDRFSAERLKGVDSTLKIQPAELGDSAVYLCASSLRPGLAGGNNNEQFFGPGTRLTVL.

This rearrangement joins TRBV30 to TRBJ2-3, with D tentatively TRBD1 or TRBD2 (5 bases each). V shed 7 bases and J shed 1 base, with 12 bases lying between them. The germline gives CDR1 GTSNPN, CDR2 SVGIG (reference sequence). This CDR3 has 13 residues. CDR3 loop: CASGVGGTDTQYF. CDR3 bases: TGTGCCTCGGGTGTGGGGGGCACAGATACGCAGTATTTT.

The V call is TRBV18, the J call TRBJ2-1; TRBD2 agrees at 8 bases. This CDR3 comprises 14 residues. The germline V gene encodes CDR1 KGHSH and CDR2 LQKENI. After removal of 3 bases from V and 4 bases from J, the junction contained 2 bases not matched to a gene. DNA of the CDR3: TGTGCCAGCTCACCCGGCGGGAGGTACAATGAGCAGTTCTTC. Its translation is CASSPGGRYNEQFF. Complete variable domain (other parts from reference TRBV18 and TRBJ2-1): NAGVMQNPRHLVRRRGQEARLRCSPMKGHSHVYWYRQLPEEGLKFMVYLQKENIIDESGMPKERFSAEFPKEGPSILRIQQVVRGDSAAYFCASSPGGRYNEQFFGPGTRLTVL.

The chain joins TRBV27 to TRBJ2-7; TRBD1 or TRBD2 may be the D gene (6 bases each). Germline loops: CDR1 MNHEY, CDR2 SMNVEV (reference sequence). Trimming shortened V by 1 base and J by 1 base, and 11 bases separated the two germline ends. There are 15 residues in the CDR3. The CDR3 spells CASSLWGAGSYEQYF. CDR3 DNA sequence: TGTGCCAGCAGTTTATGGGGGGCCGGGTCCTACGAGCAGTACTTC.

The chain carries TRBV6-1 and TRBJ1-5; D unclear. The CDR3 covers 15 residues. The V gene's germline CDR1 is MNHNS and CDR2 SASEGT. The V gene lost 1 base and the J gene lost 4 bases, with 11 bases spanning the gap. CDR3 sequence (DNA): TGTGCCAGCAGTGAAGGGTCGATAGATAATCAGCCCCAGCATTTT. It is translated as CASSEGSIDNQPQHF.

This clone was picked up one time. This chain joins TRBV9 and TRBJ2-2; 15 bases line up with TRBD2. The CDR3 spans 16 residues. The germline V gene has CDR1 SGDLS and CDR2 YYNGEE. V gave up 2 bases and J gave up 7 bases; unmatched junction bases: 3. The CDR3 here is CASSVGLAGGGGELFF. For the CDR3, the DNA is TGTGCCAGCAGCGTGGGACTAGCGGGGGGCGGCGGGGAGCTGTTTTTT. The variable domain in full, with the rest retrieved from reference TRBV9 and TRBJ2-2, is DSGVTQTPKHLITATGQRVTLRCSPRSGDLSVYWYQQSLDQGLQFLIQYYNGEERAKGNILERFSAQQFPDLHSELNLSSLELGDSALYFCASSVGLAGGGGELFFGEGSRLTVL.

This rearrangement joins TRBV4-1 to TRBJ1-1; D is ambiguous. The V gene lost 5 bases and the J gene lost 4 bases, with 20 bases spanning the gap. The CDR3 has 16 residues. The germline gives CDR1 MGHRA, CDR2 YSYEKL. For the CDR3, the DNA is TGCGCCAGCAGCGAAGCCCGAGGGAGCTGGAGCACTGAAGCTTTCTTT. As protein: CASSEARGSWSTEAFF.

This clone occurred a few times. The rearrangement links TRBV19 to TRBJ2-3; possibly TRBD2 for D (6 bases). Germline V gene sequence: CDR1 LNHDA, CDR2 SQIVND (reference sequence). V lost 0 bases to trimming and J lost 6 bases, with 16 bases between them. The CDR3 is made up of 16 amino acids. This chain's CDR3 is CASSIDRRLEGDTQYF. The CDR3 DNA sequence: TGTGCCAGTAGTATAGATAGAAGGTTGGAGGGGGATACGCAGTATTTT.

The chain joins TRBV5-1 to TRBJ2-2; a weak D match, TRBD2 (6 bases). CDR3 length equals 15 residues. Germline V gene lookup returns CDR1 SGHRS and CDR2 YFSETQ. With 0 bases removed from V and 6 bases from J, the gap between germline ends came to 12 bases. Written as DNA, the CDR3 is TGCGCCAGCAGCTTGGGGACCGGCGGGGCCGGGGAGCTGTTTTTT. Amino acid sequence: CASSLGTGGAGELFF.

This chain connects TRBV9 to TRBJ1-6; D gene uncertain. CDR1 and CDR2 (germline): SGDLS, YYNGEE. Trimming left V 0 bases short and J 5 bases short, with 6 bases between. The CDR3 is 14 residues long. Here the CDR3 reads CASSVATDNSPLHF. CDR3 nucleotides: TGTGCCAGCAGCGTAGCTACAGATAATTCACCCCTCCACTTT.

The chain combines TRBV7-6 with TRBJ2-2; 10 bases are shared with TRBD1. CDR1 SGHVS and CDR2 FNYEAQ come from the germline V gene. After removal of 5 bases from V and 6 bases from J, the junction contained 9 bases not matched to a gene. This CDR3 is built from 16 residues. CDR3 residues: CASSPRGTGVAGELFF. The CDR3 nucleotides read TGTGCCAGCAGCCCACGCGGGACAGGGGTAGCCGGGGAGCTGTTTTTT.

The chain is built from TRBV15 and TRBJ2-5; D gene uncertain. V gave up 0 bases and J gave up 2 bases, with 4 bases separating them. The CDR3 is 13 residues long. Germline lookup yields CDR1 LNHNV and CDR2 YYDKDF (reference sequence). In DNA, the CDR3 is TGTGCCACCAGCAGAGACAGGCAAGAGACCCAGTACTTC. It translates to CATSRDRQETQYF. The full variable domain, rest sourced from reference TRBV15 and TRBJ2-5, is DAMVIQNPRYQVTQFGKPVTLSCSQTLNHNVMYWYQQKSSQAPKLLFHYYDKDFNNEADTPDNFQSRRPNTSFCFLDIRSPGLGDTAMYLCATSRDRQETQYFGPGTRLLVL.